This TCR beta chain was observed in a study of blood T cells in healthy people across ages. Germline V gene sequence: CDR1 LGHDT, CDR2 YNNKEL (reference sequence). This CDR3 is built from 20 residues. With a J-beta primer mix and a sample-barcoded 5' primer, a second PCR ran about 7 to 12 cycles. The template-switch adaptor was a 5' adaptor with 12 random nucleotides. It tagged each cDNA molecule. In TCRdb, the 5' RACE reads were re-called with MiXCR into one record per CDR3 protein. Of approximately 770,000 distinct CDR3 sequences in the sample, over 45% are singletons; the top ten hold around 20%. As to this clonotype: The junction differs from germline at one of its ends, possibly a read error.

The chain combines TRBV3-1 with TRBJ2-5; 8 positions match TRBD2. Material for sequencing was blood. This receptor was obtained from a man aged 25 to 40 in good health. In DNA, the CDR3 is TGTGCCAACAGCCATATCAGCGGGGGCTTGATGATAGGGTACCAAGAGACCCAGTACTTC. Amino acid sequence: CANSHISGGLMIGYQETQYF.